These T cell receptor beta chains were read from a single sample in a study of graft-versus-host responses after intestinal transplantation. Using immunoSEQ multiplex PCR, the repertoire was profiled, and TCRdb retains in-frame clones only, with some absent. Of 12,000 or so clones listed, roughly 92% were seen once; the top ten hold 20% to 25%. The sample in question was PBMCs, obtained around 3.5 months after intestinal transplant. The source of these receptors is a human patient who received an intestinal transplant, so some T cells may come from the graft donor. Each CDR3 is given with its conserved first and last residue. D genes are given only for firm matches. Only part of the rows carry a size: once, few, many, or a class if the clone is expanded.

d_gene: -
v_gene: TRBV11-3
j_gene: TRBJ2-7
abundance: -
CDR3aa: CASSLAGASSYEQYF
CDR3nt: TGTGCCAGCAGCTTAGCCGGGGCCTCATCCTACGAGCAGTACTTC

d_gene: TRBD1
v_gene: TRBV12-5
j_gene: TRBJ2-4
abundance: once
CDR3aa: CASGPTGTGKPGVAKNIQYF
CDR3nt: TGTGCTAGTGGTCCGACCGGGACAGGGAAGCCAGGGGTAGCCAAAAACATTCAGTACTTC

d_gene: -
v_gene: TRBV5-5
j_gene: TRBJ1-2
abundance: once
CDR3aa: CASSPGEGRPNYGYTF
CDR3nt: TGTGCCAGCAGCCCGGGTGAGGGGAGGCCTAACTATGGCTACACCTTC

d_gene: -
v_gene: TRBV7-9
j_gene: TRBJ2-3
abundance: -
CDR3aa: CASSPGSTDTQYF
CDR3nt: TGTGCCAGCAGCCCAGGTAGCACAGATACGCAGTATTTT

d_gene: TRBD1
v_gene: TRBV19
j_gene: TRBJ1-5
abundance: -
CDR3aa: CASSIVLVTGGGQPQHF
CDR3nt: TGTGCCAGTAGTATAGTTCTAGTTACAGGGGGCGGTCAGCCCCAGCATTTT

d_gene: TRBD1
v_gene: TRBV9
j_gene: TRBJ2-1
abundance: -
CDR3aa: CASSPSRGQVSNEQFF
CDR3nt: TGTGCCAGCAGCCCAAGTAGGGGGCAGGTGAGCAATGAGCAGTTCTTC

d_gene: -
v_gene: TRBV19
j_gene: TRBJ1-2
abundance: -
CDR3aa: CASSPQGGTGDGYTF
CDR3nt: TGTGCCAGCTCCCCTCAAGGGGGGACTGGGGATGGCTACACCTTC

d_gene: -
v_gene: TRBV5-1
j_gene: TRBJ2-7
abundance: -
CDR3aa: CASSLRQGSLYEQYF
CDR3nt: TGCGCCAGCAGCTTGCGACAAGGGTCCCTCTACGAGCAGTACTTC

d_gene: -
v_gene: TRBV21-1
j_gene: TRBJ1-6
abundance: -
CDR3aa: CASSPKDNSPLHF
CDR3nt: TGTGCCAGCAGCCCCAAGGACAATTCACCCCTCCACTTT

d_gene: -
v_gene: TRBV6-1
j_gene: TRBJ1-6
abundance: -
CDR3aa: CASSEAAWAALNSPLHF
CDR3nt: TGTGCCAGCAGTGAAGCCGCCTGGGCCGCGTTAAATTCACCCCTCCACTTT

d_gene: -
v_gene: TRBV14
j_gene: TRBJ2-1
abundance: -
CDR3aa: CASSQDRGRRAGYNEQFF
CDR3nt: TGTGCCAGCAGCCAAGATAGGGGCCGGAGGGCCGGGTACAATGAGCAGTTCTTC

d_gene: TRBD1
v_gene: TRBV5-1
j_gene: TRBJ2-2
abundance: -
CDR3aa: CASSLGQGAGELFF
CDR3nt: TGCGCCAGCAGCTTGGGACAGGGGGCCGGGGAGCTGTTTTTT

d_gene: TRBD2
v_gene: TRBV4-1
j_gene: TRBJ2-1
abundance: -
CDR3aa: CASSQSSSGSSYNEQFF
CDR3nt: TGCGCCAGCAGCCAATCGTCTAGCGGGAGCTCCTACAATGAGCAGTTCTTC

d_gene: -
v_gene: TRBV4-1
j_gene: TRBJ2-7
abundance: -
CDR3aa: CASSQAWSAGHEQYF
CDR3nt: TGCGCCAGCAGCCAAGCTTGGTCCGCGGGCCACGAGCAGTACTTC

d_gene: -
v_gene: TRBV5-6
j_gene: TRBJ2-7
abundance: -
CDR3aa: CASGRWEYPYEQYF
CDR3nt: TGTGCCAGCGGGCGTTGGGAGTACCCCTACGAGCAGTACTTC

d_gene: -
v_gene: TRBV18
j_gene: TRBJ1-2
abundance: -
CDR3aa: CASSPPQGSNYGYTF
CDR3nt: TGTGCCAGCTCACCACCCCAGGGGTCCAACTATGGCTACACCTTC

d_gene: -
v_gene: TRBV11-3
j_gene: TRBJ2-3
abundance: -
CDR3aa: CASSHAMDTQYF
CDR3nt: TGTGCCAGCAGCCACGCTATGGATACGCAGTATTTT

d_gene: -
v_gene: TRBV5-6
j_gene: TRBJ1-4
abundance: -
CDR3aa: CASSGQGATNEKLFF
CDR3nt: TGTGCCAGCAGCGGGCAGGGTGCAACTAATGAAAAACTGTTTTTT

d_gene: -
v_gene: TRBV5-4
j_gene: TRBJ2-7
abundance: -
CDR3aa: CASSLTTEVHYEQYF
CDR3nt: TGTGCCAGCAGCTTGACGACAGAGGTACACTACGAGCAGTACTTC

d_gene: -
v_gene: TRBV29-1
j_gene: TRBJ2-6
abundance: once
CDR3aa: CSVEASASGANVLTF
CDR3nt: TGCAGCGTTGAAGCGTCAGCCTCTGGGGCCAACGTCCTGACTTTC

d_gene: -
v_gene: TRBV6-1
j_gene: TRBJ2-2
abundance: once
CDR3aa: CASRWASGNTGELFF
CDR3nt: TGTGCCAGCAGGTGGGCGTCGGGGAACACCGGGGAGCTGTTTTTT

d_gene: -
v_gene: TRBV18
j_gene: TRBJ2-3
abundance: -
CDR3aa: CASSWDRTYYTDTQYF
CDR3nt: TGTGCCAGCTCGTGGGACCGGACCTACTACACAGATACGCAGTATTTT

d_gene: TRBD2
v_gene: TRBV6-5
j_gene: TRBJ2-7
abundance: once
CDR3aa: CASSYRTSGRNEQYF
CDR3nt: TGTGCCAGCAGTTACCGTACTAGCGGGAGGAACGAGCAGTACTTC

d_gene: -
v_gene: TRBV27
j_gene: TRBJ1-5
abundance: -
CDR3aa: CASSFSGQPQHF
CDR3nt: TGTGCCAGCAGTTTTAGTGGGCAGCCCCAGCATTTT

d_gene: -
v_gene: TRBV27
j_gene: TRBJ1-1
abundance: once
CDR3aa: CASSIRNWGEAFF
CDR3nt: TGTGCCAGCAGTATCCGGAATTGGGGTGAAGCTTTCTTT

d_gene: -
v_gene: TRBV28
j_gene: TRBJ2-2
abundance: once
CDR3aa: CASSLMGNTGELFF
CDR3nt: TGTGCCAGCAGTTTAATGGGAAACACCGGGGAGCTGTTTTTT

d_gene: -
v_gene: TRBV11-3
j_gene: TRBJ1-1
abundance: once
CDR3aa: CASSLRGPNTEAFF
CDR3nt: TGTGCCAGCAGCTTAAGGGGCCCGAACACTGAAGCTTTCTTT

d_gene: -
v_gene: TRBV13
j_gene: TRBJ2-3
abundance: once
CDR3aa: CASSLGTRTDTQYF
CDR3nt: TGTGCCAGCAGCTTAGGAACCCGGACAGATACGCAGTATTTT

d_gene: TRBD2
v_gene: TRBV7-2
j_gene: TRBJ2-7
abundance: -
CDR3aa: CASSLGLAGTYEQYF
CDR3nt: TGTGCCAGCAGCTTGGGACTAGCGGGGACATACGAGCAGTACTTC

d_gene: TRBD1
v_gene: TRBV4-2
j_gene: TRBJ1-1
abundance: -
CDR3aa: CASSPGQASPEAFF
CDR3nt: TGTGCCAGCAGCCCCGGACAGGCCTCCCCTGAAGCTTTCTTT

d_gene: -
v_gene: TRBV6-1
j_gene: TRBJ1-1
abundance: -
CDR3aa: CASNPRENTEAFF
CDR3nt: TGTGCCAGCAATCCCCGGGAGAACACTGAAGCTTTCTTT

d_gene: -
v_gene: TRBV5-1
j_gene: TRBJ1-1
abundance: -
CDR3aa: CASSGSGEARLGTEAFF
CDR3nt: TGCGCCAGCAGCGGATCAGGGGAAGCCCGACTCGGCACTGAAGCTTTCTTT

d_gene: -
v_gene: TRBV5-6
j_gene: TRBJ2-2
abundance: -
CDR3aa: CASSLSGELFF
CDR3nt: TGTGCCAGCAGCTTATCCGGGGAGCTGTTTTTT

d_gene: -
v_gene: TRBV9
j_gene: TRBJ2-7
abundance: -
CDR3aa: CASSSGGSYEQYF
CDR3nt: TGTGCCAGCAGCTCAGGGGGGTCCTACGAGCAGTACTTC

d_gene: -
v_gene: TRBV10-1
j_gene: TRBJ1-1
abundance: -
CDR3aa: CASSDGMGATTLGTEAFF
CDR3nt: TGCGCCAGCAGTGATGGGATGGGGGCCACTACTTTGGGCACTGAAGCTTTCTTT

d_gene: -
v_gene: TRBV7-2
j_gene: TRBJ2-3
abundance: -
CDR3aa: CASRDYSQDTQYF
CDR3nt: TGTGCCAGCAGGGACTACTCCCAAGATACGCAGTATTTT

d_gene: TRBD1
v_gene: TRBV6-5
j_gene: TRBJ1-1
abundance: once
CDR3aa: CASSQGQGTEAFF
CDR3nt: TGTGCCAGCAGTCAAGGACAGGGCACTGAAGCTTTCTTT